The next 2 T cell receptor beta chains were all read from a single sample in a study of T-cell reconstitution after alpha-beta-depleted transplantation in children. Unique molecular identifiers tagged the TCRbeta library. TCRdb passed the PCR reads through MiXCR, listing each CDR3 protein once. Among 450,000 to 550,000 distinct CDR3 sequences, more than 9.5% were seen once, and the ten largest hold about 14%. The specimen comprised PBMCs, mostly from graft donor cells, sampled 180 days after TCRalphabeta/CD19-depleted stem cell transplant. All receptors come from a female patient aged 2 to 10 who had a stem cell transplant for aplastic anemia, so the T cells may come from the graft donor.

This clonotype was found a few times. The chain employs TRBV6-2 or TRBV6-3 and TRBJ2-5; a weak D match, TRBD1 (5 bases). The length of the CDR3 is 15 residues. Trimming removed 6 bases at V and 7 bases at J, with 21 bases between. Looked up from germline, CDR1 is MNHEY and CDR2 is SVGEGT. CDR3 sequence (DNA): TGTGCCAGCAGCCAACCCCGGACACTACTTGGGACCCAGTACTTC. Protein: CASSQPRTLLGTQYF.

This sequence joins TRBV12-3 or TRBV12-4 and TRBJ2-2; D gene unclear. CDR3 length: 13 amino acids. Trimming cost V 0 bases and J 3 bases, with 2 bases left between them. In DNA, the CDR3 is TGTGCCAGCAGTTTAGCGCACACCGGGGAGCTGTTTTTT. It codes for CASSLAHTGELFF.